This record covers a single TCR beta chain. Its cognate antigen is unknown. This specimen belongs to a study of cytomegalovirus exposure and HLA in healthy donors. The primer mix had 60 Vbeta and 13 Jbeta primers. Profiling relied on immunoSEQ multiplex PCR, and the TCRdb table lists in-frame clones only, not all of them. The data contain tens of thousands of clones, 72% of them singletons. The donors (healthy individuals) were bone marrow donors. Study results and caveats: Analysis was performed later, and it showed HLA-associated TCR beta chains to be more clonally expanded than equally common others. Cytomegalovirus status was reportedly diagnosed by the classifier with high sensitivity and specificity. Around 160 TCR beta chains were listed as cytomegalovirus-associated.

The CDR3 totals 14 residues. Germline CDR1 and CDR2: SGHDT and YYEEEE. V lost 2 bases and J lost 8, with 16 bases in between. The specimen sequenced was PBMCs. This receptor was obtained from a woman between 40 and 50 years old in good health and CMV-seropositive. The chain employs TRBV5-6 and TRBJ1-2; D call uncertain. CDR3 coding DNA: TGTGCCAGCAGCTTTCAACCCCACTTACCCGGCTACACCTTC. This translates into CASSFQPHLPGYTF.